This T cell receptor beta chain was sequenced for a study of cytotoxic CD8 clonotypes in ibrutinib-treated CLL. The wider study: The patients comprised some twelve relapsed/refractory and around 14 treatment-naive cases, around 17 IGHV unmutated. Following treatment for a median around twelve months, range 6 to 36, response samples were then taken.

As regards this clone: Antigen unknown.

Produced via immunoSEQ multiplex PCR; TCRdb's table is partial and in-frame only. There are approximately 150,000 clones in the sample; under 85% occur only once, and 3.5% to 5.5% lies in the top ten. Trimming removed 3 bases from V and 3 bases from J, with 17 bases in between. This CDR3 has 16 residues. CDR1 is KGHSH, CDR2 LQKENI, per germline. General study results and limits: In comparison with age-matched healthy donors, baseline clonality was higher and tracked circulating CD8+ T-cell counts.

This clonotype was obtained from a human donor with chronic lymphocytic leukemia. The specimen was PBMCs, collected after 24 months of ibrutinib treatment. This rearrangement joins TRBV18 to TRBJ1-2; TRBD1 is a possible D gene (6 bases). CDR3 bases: TGTGCCAGCTCACCGGATAGGGGGTTAAGGGACTATGGCTACACCTTC. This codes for CASSPDRGLRDYGYTF. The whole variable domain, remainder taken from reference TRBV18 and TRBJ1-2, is NAGVMQNPRHLVRRRGQEARLRCSPMKGHSHVYWYRQLPEEGLKFMVYLQKENIIDESGMPKERFSAEFPKEGPSILRIQQVVRGDSAAYFCASSPDRGLRDYGYTFGSGTRLTVV.